What follows are 21 T cell receptor beta chains derived from one specimen sequenced in a study of shared clonotypes between healthy human individuals. Data came from immunoSEQ multiplex PCR; TCRdb stores just in-frame clones and leaves some out. Altogether 2 million or so clones are present, about 95% being singletons, with the ten largest covering roughly 1%. Naive CD8 cells lacked CD45RO and underwent positive selection for CCR7, leaving out terminally differentiated effector memory CD45RA+ cells. Material: naive CD8+ T cells sorted from blood. Receptors originate from a man between 18 and 29 years old in good health.

The chain recombines TRBV28 with TRBJ1-1; 8 nucleotides align to TRBD1. From germline, CDR1 is MDHEN and CDR2 SYDVKM. CDR3 length equals 15 residues. V lost 7 bases to trimming and J lost 4 bases; unmatched junction nucleotides: 11. The DNA of the CDR3 is TGTGCCAGCACCCCTTTCCGGGACAGGTTCACTGAAGCTTTCTTT. Protein sequence: CASTPFRDRFTEAFF. Combining the CDR3 with reference TRBV28 and TRBJ1-1 gives the whole variable domain DVKVTQSSRYLVKRTGEKVFLECVQDMDHENMFWYRQDPGLGLRLIYFSYDVKMKEKGDIPEGYSVSREKKERFSLILESASTNQTSMYLCASTPFRDRFTEAFFGQGTRLTVV.

This chain links TRBV29-1 with TRBJ2-1; 12 bases are shared with TRBD2. V lost 0 bases to trimming and J lost 4 bases; unmatched junction nucleotides: 10. Germline V lookup: CDR1 SQVTM, CDR2 ANQGSEA. CDR3 length equals 18 residues. The CDR3 DNA reads as TGCAGCGTTGAAGAAGGAACTAGCGGGGGGCCATCATACAATGAGCAGTTCTTC. It translates to CSVEEGTSGGPSYNEQFF.

CDR3 coding DNA: TGTGCCAGCAGCTTACTACTAGCGGGAGAGCAGTACTTC. It translates to CASSLLLAGEQYF. This rearrangement joins TRBV7-9 to TRBJ2-7; 10 bases agree with TRBD2. CDR1 is SEHNR, CDR2 FQNEAQ, per germline (reference sequence). V shed 2 bases, J shed 7 bases, and the junction held 2 bases outside the gene matches. The CDR3 is 13 residues long.

The chain recombines TRBV19 with TRBJ2-7; D gene unclear. CDR3 size: 16 residues. CDR1 and CDR2 (germline): LNHDA, SQIVND (reference sequence). The V end lost 5 bases, the J end lost 1 base, and 18 bases lay between the germline ends. CDR3 sequence (DNA): TGTGCCAGTAGTCCTACCCAGGTCCAGGATTCCTACGAGCAGTACTTC. Translating it yields CASSPTQVQDSYEQYF. Full variable domain (missing parts from reference TRBV19 and TRBJ2-7): DGGITQSPKYLFRKEGQNVTLSCEQNLNHDAMYWYRQDPGQGLRLIYYSQIVNDFQKGDIAEGYSVSREKKESFPLTVTSAQKNPTAFYLCASSPTQVQDSYEQYFGPGTRLTVT.

The V and J genes are TRBV6-1 and TRBJ2-5, with D perhaps given as TRBD1 or TRBD2 (5 bases each). CDR3 length: 15 amino acids. Between the trimmed V and J ends, which lost 2 bases and 2 bases, there was a span of 12 bases. Germline lookup yields CDR1 MNHNS and CDR2 SASEGT. The CDR3 region has the DNA TGTGCCAGCAGTGAAATAGGGGACCAACAAGAGACCCAGTACTTC. It is translated as CASSEIGDQQETQYF.

This clone was counted once. This specimen includes other DNA sequences encoding the same CDR3. This chain links TRBV28 with TRBJ2-7; 7 bases agree with TRBD1. V was pared by 4 bases and J by 4 bases, with 4 bases of the junction left unmatched. Per germline, CDR1 MDHEN and CDR2 SYDVKM. The CDR3 contains 13 residues. The CDR3 DNA reads as TGTGCCAGCAGTTCGGACAGGTTTTACGAGCAGTACTTC. This gives the protein CASSSDRFYEQYF.

The rearrangement uses TRBV10-1 and TRBJ1-5, with D hard to call. The CDR3 length is 15 residues. CDR1 WNHNN and CDR2 SYGVQD come from the germline V gene (reference sequence). Trimming removed 8 bases from V and 1 base from J, with 15 bases in between. CDR3 bases: TGCGCCAGCCGAGGCCCCCCCGCGAGCAATCAGCCCCAGCATTTT. This encodes CASRGPPASNQPQHF.

This chain uses TRBV6-1 with TRBJ2-7; 7 bases map to TRBD1. The trim removed 3 bases at V and 0 bases at J, leaving 2 bases unmatched. This CDR3 region has 14 residues. CDR1 and CDR2 (germline): MNHNS, SASEGT. CDR3 region: CASSDRGNSYEQYF. The CDR3 DNA follows: TGTGCCAGCAGTGACAGGGGGAACTCCTACGAGCAGTACTTC.

The J gene is TRBJ2-3, the V gene TRBV5-1; TRBD2 matches 7 bases. This CDR3 has 18 residues. V shed 0 bases, J shed 6 bases, and the junction held 16 bases outside the gene matches. Per germline, CDR1 SGHRS and CDR2 YFSETQ. CDR3 residues: CASSLADGTMLFEDTQYF. CDR3 nucleotides: TGCGCCAGCAGCTTGGCCGACGGGACTATGTTGTTTGAGGATACGCAGTATTTT.

This sequence joins TRBV9 and TRBJ1-2, with D unresolved. This CDR3 contains 15 residues. Trimming took 4 bases from V and 0 from J, leaving 13 bases between them. Germline CDR1 reads SGDLS; CDR2 reads YYNGEE. CDR3 in amino acids: CASSPGPAANYGYTF. The CDR3 nucleotides read TGTGCCAGCAGCCCAGGACCGGCAGCTAACTATGGCTACACCTTC.

This clone is a singleton in its sample. The genes are TRBV4-1 and TRBJ2-7; TRBD1 agrees at 7 bases. After removal of 0 bases from V and 0 bases from J, the junction contained 14 bases not matched to a gene. The CDR3 sequence is 19 residues long. The V gene's germline CDR1 is MGHRA and CDR2 YSYEKL. The CDR3 DNA sequence: TGCGCCAGCAGCCAAGATCAAGGACAGGAGGATCCCCGCTCCTACGAGCAGTACTTC. It specifies CASSQDQGQEDPRSYEQYF.

This clone occurred a few times. The rearrangement uses TRBV7-9 and TRBJ1-5; D ambiguous. V shed 5 bases and J shed 4 bases, with 9 bases lying between them. The CDR3 contains 13 residues. In germline, CDR1 is SEHNR, CDR2 FQNEAQ (reference sequence). CDR3: CASSHGVNQPQHF. The CDR3 bases are TGTGCCAGCAGCCATGGGGTTAATCAGCCCCAGCATTTT. Together with reference TRBV7-9 and TRBJ1-5, the CDR3 gives the full variable domain: DTGVSQNPRHKITKRGQNVTFRCDPISEHNRLYWYRQTLGQGPEFLTYFQNEAQLEKSRLLSDRFSAERPKGSFSTLEIQRTEQGDSAMYLCASSHGVNQPQHFGDGTRLSIL.

V usage is TRBV4-3 and J usage is TRBJ1-1; a weak D match, TRBD1 (5 bases). The CDR3 totals 16 residues. Trimming took 1 base from V and 7 from J, leaving 19 bases between them. Germline V gene data show CDR1 as LGHNA and CDR2 as YSLEER. Written as DNA, the CDR3 is TGCGCCAGCAGCCAAGGTGTCTTACTTGGGGGTGGTGAAGCTTTCTTT. Encoded protein: CASSQGVLLGGGEAFF.

The chain joins TRBV6-6 to TRBJ2-1; 12 bases agree with TRBD1. The germline CDR1 and CDR2 sequences are MNHNY and SVGAGI (reference sequence). V lost 6 bases to trimming and J lost 10 bases; unmatched junction nucleotides: 10. The CDR3 covers 15 residues. As DNA, the CDR3 is TGTGCCAGCAGGGTCCCGGGACAGGGGGCATGGGAGCAGTTCTTC. Amino acids: CASRVPGQGAWEQFF.

The rearrangement joins TRBV4-3 to TRBJ2-7, with 9 bases lining up with TRBD2. The germline CDR1 and CDR2 sequences are LGHNA and YSLEER. J lost 7 bases, V lost 3 bases, and 16 bases had no gene match. CDR3 length: 17 residues. This CDR3 reads CASSQMGRGSGSQEQYF. CDR3 nucleotide sequence: TGCGCCAGCAGCCAGATGGGTAGGGGTAGCGGGAGCCAAGAGCAGTACTTC.

This sequence joins TRBV29-1 and TRBJ2-5; tentatively, D is TRBD2 (6 bases). Gene TRBJ2-7 matches the end of the DNA better, so the J call may be wrong. The CDR3 has 12 amino acids. Germline CDR1 and CDR2: SQVTM and ANQGSEA. CDR3 loop: CSVSDYSYEQYF. In DNA, the CDR3 is TGCAGCGTTTCGGACTACTCCTACGAGCAGTACTTC.

On this clone: Other DNA sequences in the same sample also yield this CDR3. The chain links TRBV20-1 to TRBJ2-7; the D is unclear. Germline V lookup: CDR1 DFQATT, CDR2 SNEGSKA (reference sequence). The CDR3 covers 11 residues. The V gene lost 3 bases and the J gene lost 1 base, with 4 bases spanning the gap. CDR3 nucleotides: TGCAGTGCTAGTACTTCCTACGAGCAGTACTTC. The encoded protein is CSASTSYEQYF.

The V and J genes are TRBV4-1 and TRBJ1-2; no reliable D call. Trimming removed 2 bases from V and 7 bases from J, with 11 bases in between. The CDR3 has 13 amino acids. Per the germline V gene, CDR1 is MGHRA and CDR2 is YSYEKL. Here the CDR3 DNA reads TGCGCCAGCAGCCAAAGTCTGGGAGGTGGCTACACCTTC. It encodes CASSQSLGGGYTF.

The V gene is TRBV27, the J gene TRBJ1-2; perhaps TRBD1 as D (6 bases). This CDR3 comprises 13 residues. The germline V and J ends were trimmed by 5 bases and 8 bases, with 15 bases remaining between them. Germline V gene sequence: CDR1 MNHEY, CDR2 SMNVEV (reference sequence). CDR3 in DNA: TGTGCCAGCAGTCTCACCGGGGGCGAAGGCTACACCTTC. This sequence encodes CASSLTGGEGYTF.

V usage is TRBV9 and J usage is TRBJ2-5, with 9 bases fitting TRBD2. There are 16 residues in the CDR3. V lost 3 bases, J lost 2 bases, and 8 bases stayed unmatched. Looked up from germline, CDR1 is SGDLS and CDR2 is YYNGEE. For the CDR3, the DNA is TGTGCCAGCAGCGCCACCGGGACTAGCCGACAAGAGACCCAGTACTTC. Amino acid sequence: CASSATGTSRQETQYF.

The chain links TRBV19 to TRBJ2-1; maybe TRBD2 (6 bases). The germline V gene has CDR1 LNHDA and CDR2 SQIVND (reference sequence). CDR3 size: 12 residues. Trimming stripped 4 bases from V and 10 bases from J, with 11 bases between. The CDR3 protein is CASSSYSGEQFF. CDR3 nucleotides: TGTGCCAGTAGTAGCTATAGCGGCGAGCAGTTCTTC.